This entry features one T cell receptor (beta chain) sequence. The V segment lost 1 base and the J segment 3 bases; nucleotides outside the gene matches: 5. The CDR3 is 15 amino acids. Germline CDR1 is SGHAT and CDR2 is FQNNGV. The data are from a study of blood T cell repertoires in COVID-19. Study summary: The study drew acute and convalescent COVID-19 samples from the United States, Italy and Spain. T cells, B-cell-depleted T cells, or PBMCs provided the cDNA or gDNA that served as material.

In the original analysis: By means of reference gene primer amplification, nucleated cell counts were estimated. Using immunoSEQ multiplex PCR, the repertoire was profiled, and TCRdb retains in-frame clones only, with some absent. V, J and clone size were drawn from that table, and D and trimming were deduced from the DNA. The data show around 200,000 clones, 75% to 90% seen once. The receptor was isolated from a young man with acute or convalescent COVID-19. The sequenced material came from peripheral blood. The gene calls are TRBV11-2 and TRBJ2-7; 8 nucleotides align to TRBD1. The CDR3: CASSLVGTGFYEQYF. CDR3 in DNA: TGTGCCAGCAGCTTAGTCGGGACAGGATTCTACGAGCAGTACTTC.